Sequencing of this T cell receptor beta chain was carried out in a study of blood T cell repertoires in COVID-19. Only in-frame clones appear in the TCRdb table, and some are missing; sequencing was by immunoSEQ multiplex PCR. The top ten hold around 10% of the sample, which has about 290,000 clones, nearly 90% seen once. Per germline, CDR1 MDHEN and CDR2 SYDVKM. Losses at the gene ends were 1 base for V and 5 bases for J; bases not matched to a gene: 8. This CDR3 spans 16 amino acids. This receptor was taken from a woman aged 25 to 39 with COVID-19, enrolled during active disease. The genes are TRBV28 and TRBJ2-7; TRBD2 matches at 10 bases. Sequences were obtained from peripheral blood. The CDR3 nucleotides are TGTGCCAGCAGTTTATTAGCGGGGGGTTCGGAACACGAGCAGTACTTC. It codes for CASSLLAGGSEHEQYF.